These 16 T cell receptor beta chains came from one sample sequenced in a study of T-cell memory formation after mild COVID-19. One entry per CDR3 protein, called by TCRdb with MiXCR from the 5' RACE reads. The sample lists about 360,000 distinct CDR3 sequences, roughly an eighth occurring once. The specimen was PBMCs or a T cell subset sorted from them (not recorded which). The source is a man younger than 30 who had mild COVID-19 (a few samples of this study predate the infection). Cell type and time point are not known.

This clonotype was found a few times. The gene calls are TRBV5-1 and TRBJ1-1, with D uncertain. The CDR3 is 14 amino acids. V lost 5 bases to trimming and J lost 1 base, with 12 bases between them. Germline CDR1 reads SGHRS; CDR2 reads YFSETQ. The CDR3 bases are TGCGCCAGCAGTTTGCCCAGCCGGAACACTGAAGCTTTCTTT. This translates into CASSLPSRNTEAFF.

V is TRBV5-4 and J is TRBJ2-7, with D possibly TRBD1 on 6 matching bases. Trimming took off 2 bases at V and 0 bases at J, with 12 bases between the two ends. The CDR3 contains 15 residues. Per germline, CDR1 SGHNT and CDR2 YYREEE (reference sequence). This CDR3 is CASSFRGSPSYEQYV. DNA for the CDR3: TGTGCCAGCAGCTTCAGGGGATCGCCCTCCTACGAGCAGTACGTC.

The chain carries TRBV30 and TRBJ2-7; the D gene is possibly TRBD2 (6 bases). This CDR3 contains 14 residues. Trimming took off 0 bases at V and 0 bases at J, with 9 bases between the two ends. Looked up from germline, CDR1 is GTSNPN and CDR2 is SVGIG (reference sequence). DNA for the CDR3: TGTGCCTGGAGTGTCCCGGGGGTCTCCTACGAGCAGTACTTC. Its translation: CAWSVPGVSYEQYF.

This clonotype was seen a handful of times. The chain combines TRBV20-1 with TRBJ1-2, with TRBD1 identical over 9 bases. Germline assignment: CDR1 DFQATT and CDR2 SNEGSKA (reference sequence). The CDR3 loop spans 14 amino acids. V lost 4 bases, J lost 8 bases, and 11 bases stayed unmatched. DNA for the CDR3: TGCAGTGCTAAACCCGGGACAGGGCACGGCGGCTACACCTTC. It encodes CSAKPGTGHGGYTF.

The chain links TRBV27 to TRBJ2-3, with 13 bases fitting TRBD2. CDR3 length: 21 amino acids. Germline V gene data show CDR1 as MNHEY and CDR2 as SMNVEV (reference sequence). J gave up 1 base and V 5 bases, and 18 bases lay outside the gene matches. CDR3 in amino acids: CASSIPGLAGSSGSGTDTQYF. The CDR3 nucleotides read TGTGCCAGCAGTATACCGGGACTAGCGGGGAGTAGCGGTTCGGGCACAGATACGCAGTATTTT.

J is TRBJ1-6 and V is TRBV19, with D perhaps TRBD1 (6 bases). Germline lookup yields CDR1 LNHDA and CDR2 SQIVND (reference sequence). This CDR3 has 14 amino acids. V lost 4 bases and J lost 11, with 15 bases in between. Here the CDR3 DNA reads TGTGCCAGTAGTAATCCGAGCCAGGGGACACCCCTCCACTTT. It codes for CASSNPSQGTPLHF.

This clonotype was seen only a few times. The chain links TRBV4-3 to TRBJ1-3, with a weak D call TRBD1 (6 bases). The CDR3 loop spans 14 amino acids. The V end lost 3 bases, the J end lost 2 bases, and 8 bases lay between the germline ends. Germline loops: CDR1 LGHNA, CDR2 YSLEER. CDR3 protein: CASSQGATGNTIYF. CDR3 nucleotide sequence: TGCGCCAGCAGCCAGGGGGCTACTGGAAACACCATATATTTT.

DNA for the CDR3: TGTGCCAGCAGCCCCGGGCCCAAGTCGGGGGAGCTGTTTTTT. Protein sequence: CASSPGPKSGELFF. The rearrangement links TRBV7-2 to TRBJ2-2; D gene unclear. With 5 bases removed from V and 8 bases from J, the gap between germline ends came to 15 bases. This CDR3 has 14 residues. Per germline, CDR1 SGHTA and CDR2 FQGNSA.

The sample holds a few counts of this clonotype. This sequence joins TRBV7-9 and TRBJ1-3; D is unresolved. The CDR3 consists of 15 residues. Trimming removed 5 bases from V and 0 bases from J, with 11 bases in between. CDR1 is SEHNR, CDR2 FQNEAQ, per germline (reference sequence). CDR3 DNA: TGTGCCAGCAGCCATCGTGGAAACTCTGGAAACACCATATATTTT. Translated: CASSHRGNSGNTIYF. The whole variable domain, filled in from reference TRBV7-9 and TRBJ1-3, reads DTGVSQNPRHKITKRGQNVTFRCDPISEHNRLYWYRQTLGQGPEFLTYFQNEAQLEKSRLLSDRFSAERPKGSFSTLEIQRTEQGDSAMYLCASSHRGNSGNTIYFGEGSWLTVV.

This clonotype was counted between two and nine times. The chain uses TRBV7-2 and TRBJ2-3; 10 bases fit TRBD2. Germline V gene sequence: CDR1 SGHTA, CDR2 FQGNSA. J gave up 4 bases and V 4 bases, and 8 bases lay outside the gene matches. This CDR3 contains 16 residues. Here the CDR3 reads CASSSRAGGRPDTQYF. The CDR3 DNA reads TGTGCCAGCAGCTCGCGAGCGGGGGGGCGGCCAGATACGCAGTATTTT.

This clonotype was counted at least ten times. The J gene is TRBJ2-4, the V gene TRBV19, with D uncertain. The CDR3 consists of 14 residues. Germline values: CDR1 LNHDA, CDR2 SQIVND (reference sequence). Trimming stripped 3 bases from V and 7 bases from J, with 13 bases between. As DNA, the CDR3 is TGTGCCAGTAGTATGAGAGTGTATGGGAACATTCAGTACTTC. Residues: CASSMRVYGNIQYF.

This clonotype turned up a few times. The gene calls are TRBV27 and TRBJ1-1, with D maybe TRBD1 (5 bases). CDR3 length: 13 residues. V lost 0 bases and J lost 6, with 8 bases in between. The germline V gene encodes CDR1 MNHEY and CDR2 SMNVEV (reference sequence). This chain's CDR3 is CASSLSSGAEAFF. CDR3 sequence (DNA): TGTGCCAGCAGTTTATCGTCGGGGGCTGAAGCTTTCTTT.

The J gene is TRBJ1-5, the V gene TRBV7-9; the match to TRBD1 covers 12 bases. CDR3 length equals 17 residues. Per germline, CDR1 SEHNR and CDR2 FQNEAQ (reference sequence). Losses at the gene ends were 5 bases for V and 8 bases for J; bases not matched to a gene: 13. CDR3 loop: CASSPGTGGTFHEPQHF. CDR3 nucleotide sequence: TGTGCCAGCAGCCCGGGGACAGGGGGCACCTTTCACGAGCCCCAGCATTTT.

This chain connects TRBV4-2 to TRBJ1-1; TRBD1 is a possible D gene (5 bases). This CDR3 has 13 amino acids. Germline CDR1 LGHNA, CDR2 YNFKEQ. V dropped 0 bases and J dropped 8 bases, with 10 bases sitting between them. This chain's CDR3 is CASSQDLHREAFF. The CDR3 nucleotides are TGTGCCAGCAGCCAAGATCTCCACAGGGAAGCTTTCTTT.

This chain links TRBV2 with TRBJ2-7; 7 bases are a match to TRBD1. CDR1 is SNHLY, CDR2 FYNNEI, per germline. The CDR3 sequence is 19 residues long. V dropped 4 bases and J dropped 5; count of bases not matched to a gene: 23. In nucleotides, the CDR3 is TGTGCCAGCAGTGGACGAGACAGGGTAATCCCCAATGTCGACAACGAGCAGTACTTC. It specifies CASSGRDRVIPNVDNEQYF.

This clonotype showed up just a few times. The chain carries TRBV7-6 and TRBJ1-6; 7 nucleotides agree with TRBD1. Trimming cost V 5 bases and J 8 bases; bases outside gene matches: 3. CDR1 and CDR2 from the germline V gene are SGHVS and FNYEAQ. The CDR3 has 13 amino acids. DNA for the CDR3: TGTGCCAGCAGCCAACAGGGGCATTCACCCCTCCACTTT. Its protein is CASSQQGHSPLHF.